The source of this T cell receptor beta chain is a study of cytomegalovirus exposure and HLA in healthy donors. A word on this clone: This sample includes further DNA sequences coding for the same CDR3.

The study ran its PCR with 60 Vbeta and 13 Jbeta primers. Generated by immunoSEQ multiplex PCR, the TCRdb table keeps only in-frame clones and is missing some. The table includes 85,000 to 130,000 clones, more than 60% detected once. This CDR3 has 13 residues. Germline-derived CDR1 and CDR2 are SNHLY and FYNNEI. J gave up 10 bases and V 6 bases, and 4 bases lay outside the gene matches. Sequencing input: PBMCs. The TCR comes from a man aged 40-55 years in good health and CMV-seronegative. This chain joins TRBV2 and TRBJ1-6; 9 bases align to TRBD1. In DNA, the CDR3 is TGTGCCAGCAGACAGGGGGCTAGATCACCCCTCCACTTT. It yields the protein CASRQGARSPLHF. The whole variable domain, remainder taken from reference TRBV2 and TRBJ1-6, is EPEVTQTPSHQVTQMGQEVILRCVPISNHLYFYWYRQILGQKVEFLVSFYNNEISEKSEIFDDQFSVERPDGSNFTLKIRSTKLEDSAMYFCASRQGARSPLHFGNGTRLTVT.